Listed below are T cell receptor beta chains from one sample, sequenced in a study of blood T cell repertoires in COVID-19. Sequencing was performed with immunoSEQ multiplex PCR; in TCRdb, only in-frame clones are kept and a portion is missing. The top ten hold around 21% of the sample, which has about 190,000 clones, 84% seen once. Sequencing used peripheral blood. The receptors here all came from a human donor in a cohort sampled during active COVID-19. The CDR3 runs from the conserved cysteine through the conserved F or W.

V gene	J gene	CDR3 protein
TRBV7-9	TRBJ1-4	CASSFLSATNEKLFF
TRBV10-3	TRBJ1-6	CATMQTGDWAVRDSPLHF
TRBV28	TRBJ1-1	CASSETGGRNTEAFF
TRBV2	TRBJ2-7	CARGAFGEQYF
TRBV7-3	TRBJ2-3	CASSLMRDTQYF
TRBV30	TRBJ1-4	CAWSVRGDRGGEKLFF
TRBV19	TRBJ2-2	CASSIGFRGSGELFF
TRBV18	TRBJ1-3	CASSLDRGHSGNTIYF
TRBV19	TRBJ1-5	CASSMLTGSSQPQHF
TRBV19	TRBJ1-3	CASSSAGNTIYF
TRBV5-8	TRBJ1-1	CASSYGEAAFF
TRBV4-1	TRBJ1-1	CASSRGTGSRGTEAFF
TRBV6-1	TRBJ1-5	CASSEIFGQPQHF
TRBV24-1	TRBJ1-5	CATSPPRTGETPRPQHF
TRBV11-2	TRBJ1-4	CASSLNTVSTNEKLFF
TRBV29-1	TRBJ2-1	CSVRKRLADYNEQFF
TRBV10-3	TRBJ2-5	CAISEGSGPQETQYF
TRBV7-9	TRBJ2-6	CASSFVRGSGANVLTF
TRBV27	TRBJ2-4	CASSPRRDRGFIHIQYF
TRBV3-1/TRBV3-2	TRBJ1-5	CASSPSGNQPQHF
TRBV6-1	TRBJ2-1	CASSDQGEVRNNEQFF
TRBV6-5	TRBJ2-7	CASIPDSGSSYEQYF
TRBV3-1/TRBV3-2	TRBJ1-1	CASSPALNTEAFF
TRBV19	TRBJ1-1	CASSIGRGITEAFF
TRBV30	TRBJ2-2	CAWSPTRFGELFF
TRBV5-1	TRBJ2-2	CASSLTPGGELFF
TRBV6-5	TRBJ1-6	CASSPPGYNSPLHF
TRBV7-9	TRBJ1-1	CASSLGATSVEAFF
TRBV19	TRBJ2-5	CASSEGLAGRIQETQYF
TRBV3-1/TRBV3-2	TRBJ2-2	CASSRRLGPNTGELFF
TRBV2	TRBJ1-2	CASSGGGYYGYTF
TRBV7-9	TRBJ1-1	CASSSRVEAFF
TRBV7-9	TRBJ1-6	CASSFGQGGNSPLHF
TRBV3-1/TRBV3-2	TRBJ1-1	CASSQGQSAFF
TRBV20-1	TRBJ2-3	CSASVGLAGADTQYF
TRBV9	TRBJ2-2	CASSVAGGMRTGELFF
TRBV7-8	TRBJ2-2	CASSVRWGGGSTGELFF
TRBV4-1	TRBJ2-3	CASSPIGRLAEAPGTDTQYF
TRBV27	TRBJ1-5	CASSSYPQPYQPQHF
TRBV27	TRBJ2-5	CASSITGTETSQYF
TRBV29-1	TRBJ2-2	CSVVDFPDGELFF
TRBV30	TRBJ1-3	CAWRPSDRAYGNTIYF
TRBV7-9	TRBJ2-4	CASSLNRGGAVKNIQYF
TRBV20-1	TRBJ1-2	CSASSPGEYYGYTF
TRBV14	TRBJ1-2	CASSQYLGDTTYGYTF
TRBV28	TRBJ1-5	CASSFSQPQHF
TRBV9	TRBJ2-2	CASSVDRGGAQTGELFF
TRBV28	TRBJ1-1	CASSFTGTGNTEAFF
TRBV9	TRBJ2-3	CASSVTEWKGDTQYF